This T cell receptor beta chain was observed in a study of CD8 T cells in ankylosing spondylitis. In making TCR beta libraries, quantitative 5'-RACE with molecular barcodes was used. TCRdb used MiXCR to reprocess the 5' RACE reads, holding one entry per CDR3 protein. The repertoire holds about 840,000 distinct CDR3 sequences, with approximately 10% as singletons. Study-level points and caveats: Among TCR beta sequences, a motif of several highly homologous variants appeared characteristic of ankylosing spondylitis blood. Matched synovial fluid from ankylosing spondylitis patients was reported to be enriched for disease-linked clones.

Germline assignment: CDR1 MDHEN and CDR2 SYDVKM. V dropped 6 bases and J dropped 4; count of bases not matched to a gene: 5. This CDR3 region has 14 residues. Details on this clonotype: Its antigen is not known. Being one base from a much bigger clone, this may be a read error.

The chain carries TRBV28 and TRBJ2-5; TRBD2 matches 10 bases. This receptor was identified in a male donor with ankylosing spondylitis. Sequencing used blood, either unsorted or a sorted T cell fraction (not recorded which). In nucleotides, the CDR3 is TGTGCCAGCAGCCCTGGGACTAGCGCAGAGACCCAGTACTTC. Protein: CASSPGTSAETQYF.